The next 24 T cell receptor beta chains were all read from a single sample in a study of regulatory T cells in long-lasting Graves disease. The TCR beta library used iRepertoire HTBI primers with Arm-PCR amplification of CDR3. Each CDR3 protein is one row after TCRdb ran MiXCR on the multiplex PCR reads. The sample contains some 300,000 distinct CDR3 sequences, under 25% of which appear only once. Time point of the sample: persistent/refractory GD, antithyroid drugs over 5 years with positive TRAb. There was RNA extracted from PBMCs, and the TCR library was made from it. Source: peripheral blood mononuclear cells (PBMCs), taken when the disease was refractory, from a patient treated with antithyroid drugs. These TCRs come from a female donor with Graves disease.

The CDR3, as DNA: TGTGCCAGCAGTTATGGCGGGGCCAATAAGCGGGAGACTAGCACAGATACGCAGTATTTT. It is translated as CASSYGGANKRETSTDTQYF. The V and J genes are TRBV6-2 or TRBV6-3 and TRBJ2-3; 8 bases are shared with TRBD2. Germline V CDR1 and CDR2: MNHEY, SVGEGT. CDR3 size: 20 residues. The junction had 17 bases not matched to a gene; V was cut back by 3 bases and J by 0 bases.

This clonotype was picked up many times. The chain's CDR3 is CASSLRTGPNSPLHF. In DNA form, the CDR3 reads TGTGCCAGCAGTTTGAGAACAGGACCTAATTCACCCCTCCACTTT. V is TRBV28 and J is TRBJ1-6, with a weak D call TRBD1 (5 bases). In germline, CDR1 is MDHEN, CDR2 SYDVKM. The CDR3 runs to 15 residues. V lost 3 bases, J lost 6 bases, and 12 bases lay in between. The full variable domain, rest sourced from reference TRBV28 and TRBJ1-6, is DVKVTQSSRYLVKRTGEKVFLECVQDMDHENMFWYRQDPGLGLRLIYFSYDVKMKEKGDIPEGYSVSREKKERFSLILESASTNQTSMYLCASSLRTGPNSPLHFGNGTRLTVT.

This clonotype has only a few counts. The chain's CDR3 is CASSLVGTSGSPPYEQYF. CDR3 bases: TGTGCCAGCAGCCTGGTAGGGACTAGCGGGAGTCCTCCCTACGAGCAGTACTTC. The chain is built from TRBV27 and TRBJ2-7, with 14 bases fitting TRBD2. After removal of 6 bases from V and 2 bases from J, the junction contained 12 bases not matched to a gene. The CDR3 has 18 residues. Germline lookup yields CDR1 MNHEY and CDR2 SMNVEV (reference sequence).

The chain links TRBV18 to TRBJ2-6; D tentatively reads TRBD1 or TRBD2 (5 bases each). V was pared by 2 bases and J by 2 bases, with 19 bases between. The length of the CDR3 is 19 residues. CDR1 is KGHSH, CDR2 LQKENI, per germline. CDR3 sequence (DNA): TGTGCCAGCTCACCAAACCAACCTTCTAGAGGGGCTGGGGCCAACGTCCTGACTTTC. Protein: CASSPNQPSRGAGANVLTF.

This clonotype was seen only a few times. The CDR3 DNA reads as TGCGCCAGCAGCCAAGATCGATACCACACTGAAGCTTTCTTT. Residues: CASSQDRYHTEAFF. The V and J genes are TRBV4-3 and TRBJ1-1; D unresolved. The germline V gene encodes CDR1 LGHNA and CDR2 YSLEER. The CDR3 covers 14 residues. The V gene lost 0 bases and the J gene lost 3 bases, with 8 bases spanning the gap.

This clonotype was detected many times. This chain joins TRBV7-2 and TRBJ2-7; weak D call: TRBD2 (5 bases). The germline V and J ends were trimmed by 5 bases and 7 bases, with 12 bases remaining between them. CDR3 length: 12 amino acids. The germline V gene encodes CDR1 SGHTA and CDR2 FQGNSA. This chain's CDR3 is CASSPIWEEQYF. In DNA form, the CDR3 reads TGTGCCAGCAGCCCAATATGGGAGGAGCAGTACTTC.

This clonotype appeared many times. This chain links TRBV7-2 with TRBJ1-5; 9 nucleotides align to TRBD1. The germline V gene encodes CDR1 SGHTA and CDR2 FQGNSA. J lost 0 bases, V lost 2 bases, and 5 bases had no gene match. There are 17 residues in the CDR3. CDR3 residues: CASSLSGQGHSNQPQHF. As DNA, the CDR3 is TGTGCCAGCAGCTTATCGGGACAGGGCCATAGCAATCAGCCCCAGCATTTT.

This chain joins TRBV30 and TRBJ2-1, with TRBD2 matching 14 bases. This CDR3 spans 14 amino acids. Germline loops: CDR1 GTSNPN, CDR2 SVGIG (reference sequence). The junction had 2 bases not matched to a gene; V was cut back by 4 bases and J by 6 bases. The CDR3 is CAWMTSGRANEQFF. CDR3 coding DNA: TGTGCCTGGATGACTAGCGGGAGGGCCAATGAGCAGTTCTTC.

This clonotype occurred many times. The chain uses TRBV11-2 and TRBJ2-7; 11 positions match TRBD2. V shed 4 bases and J 2 bases; nucleotides not matched to a gene: 4. The germline CDR1 and CDR2 sequences are SGHAT and FQNNGV. The length of the CDR3 is 15 residues. Here the CDR3 reads CASSSVAGGPYEQYF. The CDR3 DNA follows: TGTGCCAGCAGCTCTGTAGCGGGAGGGCCCTACGAGCAGTACTTC.

This clonotype showed up many times. This chain connects TRBV28 to TRBJ2-4; a possible D gene is TRBD1 (6 bases). In germline, CDR1 is MDHEN, CDR2 SYDVKM. Between the trimmed V and J ends, which lost 5 bases and 5 bases, there was a span of 13 bases. This CDR3 is built from 14 residues. CDR3 coding DNA: TGTGCCAGCAGTCCACAGGGCGACCAAAACATTCAGTACTTC. Encoded protein: CASSPQGDQNIQYF.

In this sample, this clonotype turned up many times. Here the CDR3 reads CASSPLQGPNQPQHF. The DNA for the CDR3 is TGTGCCAGCAGCCCCCTCCAGGGCCCCAATCAGCCCCAGCATTTT. The rearrangement uses TRBV28 and TRBJ1-5; possible D gene TRBD1, 5 bases. Trimming removed 6 bases at V and 3 bases at J, with 15 bases between. CDR3 length: 15 amino acids. Germline V lookup: CDR1 MDHEN, CDR2 SYDVKM. Looking up the rest from reference TRBV28 and TRBJ1-5 gives the full variable domain: DVKVTQSSRYLVKRTGEKVFLECVQDMDHENMFWYRQDPGLGLRLIYFSYDVKMKEKGDIPEGYSVSREKKERFSLILESASTNQTSMYLCASSPLQGPNQPQHFGDGTRLSIL.

This clonotype was seen only a few times. The chain joins TRBV5-6 to TRBJ2-1; possibly TRBD2 for D (5 bases). The CDR3 sequence is 12 residues long. Germline V gene lookup returns CDR1 SGHDT and CDR2 YYEEEE. Trimming removed 4 bases from V and 7 bases from J, with 9 bases in between. The CDR3 coding sequence is TGTGCCAGCAGCCTAGGACTGAATGAGCAGTTCTTC. It translates to CASSLGLNEQFF.

The chain carries TRBV4-1 and TRBJ2-7, with D maybe TRBD1 (6 bases). This CDR3 is 16 amino acids long. V was cut by 1 base and J by 2 bases, with 15 bases left in between. CDR1 and CDR2 from the germline V gene are MGHRA and YSYEKL. The CDR3 DNA follows: TGCGCCAGCAGCCAAGGGCTAACAGGGTTCCCCTACGAGCAGTACTTC. As protein: CASSQGLTGFPYEQYF.

This clonotype was seen a handful of times. The chain carries TRBV7-2 and TRBJ2-2, with D possibly being TRBD1 or TRBD2 (5 bases each). The CDR3 loop spans 13 amino acids. The germline V gene encodes CDR1 SGHTA and CDR2 FQGNSA. The V end was cut by 2 bases, the J end by 6 bases, with 7 bases between. The CDR3 loop is CASSLWGSGELFF. The CDR3 region has the DNA TGTGCCAGCAGCTTATGGGGGTCCGGGGAGCTGTTTTTT.

This clonotype was observed many times. The chain uses TRBV7-2 and TRBJ2-6; D may match TRBD1 or TRBD2 (5 bases each). V lost 4 bases to trimming and J lost 0 bases, with 16 bases between them. Germline V gene lookup returns CDR1 SGHTA and CDR2 FQGNSA. CDR3 size: 18 residues. CDR3 sequence (DNA): TGTGCCAGCAGCTCAGGACGGGGCCGGCACTCTGGGGCCAACGTCCTGACTTTC. Amino acid sequence: CASSSGRGRHSGANVLTF.

This clonotype was observed at least ten times. The gene calls are TRBV28 and TRBJ2-7, with TRBD2 as a possible D gene (6 bases). Trimming stripped 8 bases from V and 2 bases from J, with 22 bases between. In germline, CDR1 is MDHEN, CDR2 SYDVKM. This CDR3 is 16 amino acids long. The CDR3 here is CASALSGRRDAYEQYF. For the CDR3, the DNA is TGTGCCAGCGCCCTCTCCGGGAGAAGGGACGCCTACGAGCAGTACTTC.

This chain joins TRBV2 and TRBJ2-1; tentative D call: TRBD2 (5 bases). Germline-derived CDR1 and CDR2 are SNHLY and FYNNEI. This CDR3 is 14 amino acids long. Trimming left V 6 bases short and J 2 bases short, with 11 bases between. The CDR3 DNA reads as TGTGCCAGCAGAAGGGAGTTTACCTACAATGAGCAGTTCTTC. Its translation is CASRREFTYNEQFF.

This clonotype was counted ten times or more. The rearrangement links TRBV12-3 or TRBV12-4 to TRBJ1-4, with 9 positions matching TRBD1. The CDR3 contains 14 residues. V shed 6 bases, J shed 5 bases, and the junction held 4 bases outside the gene matches. CDR3 DNA: TGTGCCAGCAGGACCGGGACAGGGAATGAAAAACTGTTTTTT. This translates into CASRTGTGNEKLFF.

The gene calls are TRBV6-1 and TRBJ1-6, with 7 positions matching TRBD1. Germline CDR1 MNHNS, CDR2 SASEGT. CDR3 length equals 15 residues. With 6 bases clipped from V and 5 bases from J, the junction kept 7 bases outside the gene matches. The CDR3 protein is CASRSLGQDNSPLHF. CDR3 coding DNA: TGTGCCAGCAGATCCCTTGGACAGGATAATTCACCCCTCCACTTT.

This rearrangement joins TRBV7-2 to TRBJ1-5; D unresolved. CDR1 SGHTA and CDR2 FQGNSA come from the germline V gene. CDR3 length equals 15 residues. Deletions cut 4 bases from V and 3 bases from J, with 13 bases between. The CDR3, as DNA: TGTGCCAGCAGCTGGTCCGCGGATTACAATCAGCCCCAGCATTTT. The encoded protein is CASSWSADYNQPQHF. Based on the CDR3 plus reference TRBV7-2 and TRBJ1-5, the full variable domain is GAGVSQSPSNKVTEKGKDVELRCDPISGHTALYWYRQSLGQGLEFLIYFQGNSAPDKSGLPSDRFSAERTGGSVSTLTIQRTQQEDSAVYLCASSWSADYNQPQHFGDGTRLSIL.

V usage is TRBV6-5 and J usage is TRBJ2-1; TRBD1 matches at 12 bases. The V segment lost 2 bases and the J segment 5 bases; nucleotides outside the gene matches: 7. The CDR3 has 17 residues. CDR1 and CDR2 (germline): MNHEY, SVGAGI. The CDR3 region is CASSYAAGTGGHNEQFF. For the CDR3, the DNA is TGTGCCAGCAGTTACGCCGCCGGGACAGGGGGCCACAATGAGCAGTTCTTC.

This clonotype was recorded many times. The chain couples TRBV7-2 to TRBJ2-7; tentative D call: TRBD2 (5 bases). The CDR3 is 13 amino acids. In germline, CDR1 is SGHTA, CDR2 FQGNSA. Deletions cut 6 bases from V and 0 bases from J, with 9 bases between. CDR3 protein: CASSLGVSYEQYF. The CDR3 coding sequence is TGTGCCAGCAGTCTCGGGGTCTCCTACGAGCAGTACTTC.

A remark on this clonotype: This may stem from a read error, because a much larger clone lies one nucleotide away. The V and J genes are TRBV15 and TRBJ1-2; D uncertain. V was clipped by 4 bases and J by 8 bases, with 11 bases between them. The CDR3 sequence is 12 residues long. Germline assignment: CDR1 LNHNV and CDR2 YYDKDF (reference sequence). CDR3 DNA: TGTGCCACCAGCAACCGGACGGGAGGCTACACCTTC. Encoded protein: CATSNRTGGYTF.

The chain employs TRBV28 and TRBJ1-2; TRBD1 might be the D (5 bases). There are 14 residues in the CDR3. CDR1 MDHEN and CDR2 SYDVKM come from the germline V gene. V gave up 1 base and J gave up 4 bases, with 10 bases separating them. CDR3: CASSLLGEPYGYTF. The DNA for the CDR3 is TGTGCCAGCAGTTTATTAGGGGAGCCCTATGGCTACACCTTC.